This section outlines one T cell receptor beta chain sequence together with its context. It has no known antigen specificity. A junction end diverges from the germline sequence, so it may reflect a read error. This sample is drawn from a study of cytomegalovirus exposure and HLA in healthy donors (dated by TCRdb to the late 2010s). Background for the entire study: An earlier analysis of some 600 of the donors reported 276 Gb of sequence data and 95 million to 120 million unique TCR beta sequences obtained from around 180 million T cells. An early release that covered roughly 600 HLA-typed donors contained about 300 gigabases of sequencing data and 85 million to 100 million unique TCR sequences. Of the 300 to 450 genotyped donors, roughly 85% fell in the genetic ancestry cluster associated with self-reported Caucasian donors. The study was designed to test whether signatures of past pathogen exposure could be identified by cataloging public T cell receptors. The T cell repertoires of 550 to 850 subjects were profiled by immunosequencing and related to cytomegalovirus serostatus. Along with the approximately 650-subject first cohort, a separate validation cohort of over a hundred different subjects was used. High-throughput TCR immunosequencing, statistical association of individual TCRs with disease status, and machine learning were combined to predict cytomegalovirus infection status. In a later analysis, previously published TCR beta repertoires from 666 donors were re-analyzed and high-resolution HLA genotyping was added so that TCR occurrence patterns could be studied. Rather than drawing on any new phenotypic data, the later analysis identified candidate immune exposures from TCR beta sequences and the way those sequences occurred across donors. An earlier analysis of 587 of the donors used high-throughput TCR beta sequencing to judge whether each TCR beta V gene segment behaved as functional or pseudogenic. Donor age, sex, ethnicity and CMV serostatus were compiled alongside the repertoire data. In a later genetic analysis, genome-wide SNP genotypes for about 55% of the roughly 670 donors were used, and that subset was treated as a discovery cohort. All discovery cohort repertoires had been generated using a single sequencing platform. HLA typing covered class I and class II loci at four-digit resolution. The number of typed donors differed by locus: about 620-640 for A, B, C, DRB1 and DQB1; 522 for DQA1; some 590 for DPA1; and some 430 for DPB1. Roughly five DR-DQ haplotypes were treated as single units for association and clustering because of strong linkage in the cohort. Across some 400 genotyped donors of the cohort, an average of about 240,000 unique TCR beta nucleotide sequences per donor were sequenced, and approximately 17% of those sequences were non-productive.

The CDR3 sequence holds 16 residues, the cysteine and phenylalanine included. The retained sequence is limited to the CDR3, 48 bases, with the frame set at the first base. CDR1 and CDR2 were assigned from the germline V gene as SGHTA and FQGNSA. The cohort was made up of under 800 healthy bone marrow donors. At the time of sampling, every cohort member was nominally healthy, though immune exposures that went unrecorded were likely present. The donor was CMV seronegative and was included in the group of around 320 seronegative cohort members. Every donor gave a peripheral blood sample, and the peripheral blood mononuclear cells from that sample were used for TCR beta sequencing. Genomic DNA extraction from the blood cell samples was performed with the Qiagen DNeasy Blood Extraction Kit. What the authors observed across the whole study: The 87-base-pair reads could not distinguish some IMGT-functional V segments, including TRBV6-2 and TRBV6-3, so those segments were excluded. A later analysis reported that several top co-occurrence clusters appeared linked to parvovirus B19, influenza, CMV and Epstein-Barr virus. This cohort had only TCR beta chains sequenced, and the lack of alpha or paired-chain data limited which features could be detected. The authors suggested that the approach could potentially be generalized to other disease states and immunological phenotypes. In a later genetic analysis, fewer N-insertions in productive TCRs were reported among donors in an Asian-associated ancestry cluster than the roughly 700-donor mean. In an earlier analysis of some 550 of the donors, most TCR beta V segments were observed in productive rearrangements about 90% or about 30% of the time, broadly matching IMGT annotations. For the cohort, immune exposure information was limited to CMV serostatus. A cluster of highly shared sequence variants was judged likely to represent a technical artifact of the sequencing pipeline. Compared with equally common non-associated chains, HLA-associated TCR beta chains in a later analysis were more clonally expanded and had lower generation probabilities. While some public TCRs were present in many individuals, most TCR sequences turned up only very rarely across donors. Cytomegalovirus status was reported to be diagnosed by the classifier with high specificity and sensitivity in both the original and validation cohorts. The presence/absence analyses assumed that sequencing depth was roughly uniform across donors, and that assumption may not be true. At a false discovery rate of 0.05, a later analysis linked 16,951 TCR beta sequences to specific HLA alleles. A further reported finding was that TCR beta sequences accurately predicted the HLA-A and HLA-B alleles for most subjects in the first cohort. The study gave a list of roughly 150 TCR beta chains associated with cytomegalovirus. In a later genetic analysis, a missense DCLRE1C variant was associated with V-gene and J-gene trimming of TCR beta chains, and the association was replicated in an independent cohort. When HLA alleles, especially DR and DQ, strongly co-occurred, attributing TCR associations to individual alleles was difficult. In vitro tests confirmed that a few of the cytomegalovirus-associated TCR beta chains recognize cytomegalovirus antigens. Correlated functional status among segregating V segments might reflect linkage disequilibrium, but an unknown experimental factor could not be ruled out. Because counts were too low, about 17 rarely observed V segments, including chromosome 9 orphons, were excluded from the earlier analysis of some 540 of the donors. Because some donors lacked HLA typing at each locus, the association tests relied only on the typed subset. A later analysis found that most CMV-associated TCR beta chains appeared HLA-restricted, with HLA associations seemingly driven largely by CMV exposure. According to a later analysis, TCR association rates differed among HLA loci, with DRB1 alleles showing the most associated TCRs and HLA-C alleles showing the fewest.

The library relied on the immunoSEQ multiplex PCR assay. The multiplex PCR relied on a mix of 60 forward primers for TCR Vbeta segments and 13 reverse primers for TCR Jbeta segments. A multiplex PCR assay on genomic DNA amplified the CDR3 region of rearranged TCR beta genes. Amplified TCR beta libraries were sequenced as 87-base-pair reads on the Illumina HiSeq System. On the authors' methods: A later analysis counted 65 million to 90 million unique TCR beta chains across the 666 repertoires, and around 9.9 million of these chains were shared by at least two donors. A nearest-neighbor algorithm error-corrected the raw reads and collapsed the reads into unique sequences, merging closely related sequences to remove PCR and sequencing errors. CDR3 sequences were aligned to IMGT reference sequences to assign V, D and J gene segments. For a sequence to be retained, at least a six-nucleotide match to both a V gene segment and a J gene segment was required. Rearrangements were called productive when the CDR3 lacked stop codons and stayed in frame with V and J; all others were non-productive. Following IMGT convention, CDR3 was defined as the stretch from the second conserved V-encoded cysteine up to the conserved J-encoded phenylalanine. Sequences without an unambiguous match to a single V gene segment were excluded from the earlier analysis of 450 to 650 of the donors. An earlier analysis of roughly 590 of the donors called V segments functional above 56.7% productive rearrangements and segregating when the between-donor standard deviation exceeded 5%. To diagnose cytomegalovirus status from the catalog of TCR beta chain sequences, a statistical classification framework was built. A later analysis assigned V and J genes by comparing TCR nucleotide sequences with IMGT/GENE-DB human TR gene sequences. Using the TCRdist pipeline, a later analysis assigned CDR3 sequences along with most-parsimonious VDJ recombination scenarios. In a later analysis, each TCR beta chain was defined by its CDR3 amino acid sequence together with its V-gene family, and reads lacking a unique V-gene family were excluded. In a later analysis, approximately 590 highly shared, low-generation-probability nucleotide sequences were removed to address suspected cross-contamination and a sequencing artifact. A later analysis calculated a clonal expansion index for each public chain from normalized within-repertoire ranks of inferred template counts. A later analysis computed generation probabilities with a VDJ recombination model fitted to out-of-frame rearrangements, and checked the results against IGoR. Hypergeometric tests were used in a later analysis to score TCR-TCR, TCR-HLA and TCR-CMV co-occurrence, with a repertoire-size bias correction applied to the TCR pairs. False discovery rates were estimated in a later analysis by permuting HLA or CMV assignments 20 times. In a later analysis, co-occurring TCRs were grouped using DBSCAN, and TCRdist sequence similarity was added for clustering within HLA-allele-positive subsets. Co-occurrence clustering excluded repertoires with fewer than 30,000 or more than 120,000 public chains, plus five with anomalous nucleotide sharing. The source is immuneACCESS, and TCRdb retained only in-frame sequences with V and J called. Part of the clones is not carried over; for the studies checked, unresolved V genes explain less than half of this, and the remainder is unexplained. The V and J calls and clone size come from that table; D and trimming were worked out from the DNA. The sample table shows more than 110,000 clones, and 55% to 80% are seen once. Around 1.2% of the sample is taken by the ten largest.

Recombination linked TRBV7-2 to TRBJ2-1, and 9 bases in between align with TRBD2. The sequencing input was PBMCs. This clonotype was obtained from a woman aged 40 to 50 in good health and CMV-seronegative. The DNA sequence is given as TGTGCCAGCAGTTTTAGCGGGGGCCGATTTTACAATGAGCGGTTCTTC. Translation gives CASSFSGGRFYNERFF.